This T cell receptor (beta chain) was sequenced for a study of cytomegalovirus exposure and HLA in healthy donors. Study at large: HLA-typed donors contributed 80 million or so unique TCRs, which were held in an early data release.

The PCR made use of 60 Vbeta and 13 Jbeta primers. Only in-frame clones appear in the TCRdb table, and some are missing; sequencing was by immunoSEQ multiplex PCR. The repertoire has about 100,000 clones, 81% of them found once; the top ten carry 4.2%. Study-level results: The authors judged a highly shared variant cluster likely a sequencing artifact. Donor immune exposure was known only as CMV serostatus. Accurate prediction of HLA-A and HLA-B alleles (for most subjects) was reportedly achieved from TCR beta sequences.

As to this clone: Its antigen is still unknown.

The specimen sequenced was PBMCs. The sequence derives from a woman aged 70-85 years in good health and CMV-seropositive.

In nucleotides, the CDR3 is TGTGCCAGCAGCGTCTCAGGCGGGGGAAACACCGGGGAGCTGTTTTTT. This encodes CASSVSGGGNTGELFF. This chain joins TRBV9 and TRBJ2-2, with 7 bases lining up with TRBD2. Trimming took 2 bases from V and 2 from J; bases not matched to a gene: 6. Germline V gene lookup returns CDR1 SGDLS and CDR2 YYNGEE. The CDR3 consists of 16 residues.